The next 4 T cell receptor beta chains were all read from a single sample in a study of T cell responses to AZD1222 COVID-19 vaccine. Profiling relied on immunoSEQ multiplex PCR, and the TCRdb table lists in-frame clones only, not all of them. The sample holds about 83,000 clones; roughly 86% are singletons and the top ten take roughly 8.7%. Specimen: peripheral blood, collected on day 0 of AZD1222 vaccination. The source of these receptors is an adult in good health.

CDR3: CASYHRGRNYGYTF. The CDR3 DNA reads as TGTGCCAGTTATCACAGGGGAAGGAACTATGGCTACACCTTC. The chain employs TRBV19 and TRBJ1-2, with 7 bases identical to TRBD1. The CDR3 is 14 residues long. V shed 8 bases and J 2 bases; nucleotides not matched to a gene: 8. Germline assignment: CDR1 LNHDA and CDR2 SQIVND (reference sequence).

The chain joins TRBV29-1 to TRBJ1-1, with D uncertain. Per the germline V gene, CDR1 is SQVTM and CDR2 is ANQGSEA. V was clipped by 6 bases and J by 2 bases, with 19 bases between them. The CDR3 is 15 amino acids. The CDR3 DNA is TGCAGCGTGGCCGGACGGGTATCCCGAAACACTGAAGCTTTCTTT. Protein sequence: CSVAGRVSRNTEAFF.

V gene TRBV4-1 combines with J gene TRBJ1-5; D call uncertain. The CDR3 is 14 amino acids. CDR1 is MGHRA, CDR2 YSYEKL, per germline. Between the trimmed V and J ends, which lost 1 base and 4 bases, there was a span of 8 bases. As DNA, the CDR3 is TGCGCCAGCAGCCAAGGAGGAATAAATCAGCCCCAGCATTTT. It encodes CASSQGGINQPQHF.

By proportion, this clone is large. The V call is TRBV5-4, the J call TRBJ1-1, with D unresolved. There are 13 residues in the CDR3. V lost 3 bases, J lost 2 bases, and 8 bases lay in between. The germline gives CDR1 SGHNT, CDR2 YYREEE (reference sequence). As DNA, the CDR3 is TGTGCCAGCAGCTCCACAACTAACACTGAAGCTTTCTTT. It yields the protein CASSSTTNTEAFF.